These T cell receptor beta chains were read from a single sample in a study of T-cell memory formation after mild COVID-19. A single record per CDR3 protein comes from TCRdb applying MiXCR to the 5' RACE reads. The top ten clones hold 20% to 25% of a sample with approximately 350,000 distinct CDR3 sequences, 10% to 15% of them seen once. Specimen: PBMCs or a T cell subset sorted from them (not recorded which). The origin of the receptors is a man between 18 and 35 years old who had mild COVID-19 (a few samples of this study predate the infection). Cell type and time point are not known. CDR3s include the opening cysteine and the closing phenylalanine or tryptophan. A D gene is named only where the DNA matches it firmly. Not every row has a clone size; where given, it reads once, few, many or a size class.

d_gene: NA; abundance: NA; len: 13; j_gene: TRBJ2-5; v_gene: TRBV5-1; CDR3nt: TGCGCCAGCAGCTTCGAAGACCCAGAGACCCAGTACTTC; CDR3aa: CASSFEDPETQYF
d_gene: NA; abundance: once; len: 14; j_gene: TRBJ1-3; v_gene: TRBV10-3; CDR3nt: TGTGCCATCAGTGCCGGGGTCGACGGAAACACCATATATTTT; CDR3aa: CAISAGVDGNTIYF
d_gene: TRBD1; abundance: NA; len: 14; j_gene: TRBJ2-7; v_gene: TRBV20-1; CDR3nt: TGCAGTGCTGAGTGGGGACAGGGGGCGGATGAGCAGTACTTC; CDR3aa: CSAEWGQGADEQYF
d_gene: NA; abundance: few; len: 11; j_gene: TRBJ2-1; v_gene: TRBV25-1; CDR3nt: TGTGCCAGTGGACAGCGGGGCCCGGAGTTCTTC; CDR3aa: CASGQRGPEFF
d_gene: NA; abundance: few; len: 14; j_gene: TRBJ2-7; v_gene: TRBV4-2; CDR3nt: TGTGCCAGCAGCCAAGATCAACGGGGCTACGAGCAGTACTTC; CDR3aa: CASSQDQRGYEQYF
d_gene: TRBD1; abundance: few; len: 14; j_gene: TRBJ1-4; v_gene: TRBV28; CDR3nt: TGTGCCAGCAGTTTTCCAGGGGGCGAAGAAAAACTGTTTTTT; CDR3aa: CASSFPGGEEKLFF
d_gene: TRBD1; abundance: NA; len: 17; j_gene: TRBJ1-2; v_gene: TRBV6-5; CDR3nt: TGTGCCAGCAGTTACTCCCGAGTAGGGGGCTCTAACTATGGCTACACCTTC; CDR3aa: CASSYSRVGGSNYGYTF
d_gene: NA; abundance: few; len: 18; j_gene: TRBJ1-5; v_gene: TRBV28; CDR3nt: TGTGCCAGCAGTTTTTGGACCAGACAGGAATATAGCAATCAGCCCCAGCATTTT; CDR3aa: CASSFWTRQEYSNQPQHF
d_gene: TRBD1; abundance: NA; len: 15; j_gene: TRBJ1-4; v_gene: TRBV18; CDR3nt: TGTGCCAGCTCACCCCACAGGGGAGAGAGTGAAAAACTGTTTTTT; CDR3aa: CASSPHRGESEKLFF
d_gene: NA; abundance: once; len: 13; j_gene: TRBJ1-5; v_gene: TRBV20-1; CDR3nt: TGCAGTGTAACACCGGGGGTCAATCAGCCCCAGCATTTT; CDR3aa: CSVTPGVNQPQHF
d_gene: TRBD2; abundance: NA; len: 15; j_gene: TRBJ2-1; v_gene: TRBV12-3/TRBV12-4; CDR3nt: TGTGCCAGCATCCTCGGGGGGGTGACCTCTAATGAGCAGTTCTTC; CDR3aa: CASILGGVTSNEQFF
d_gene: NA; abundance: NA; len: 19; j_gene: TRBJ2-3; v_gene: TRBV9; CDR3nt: TGTGCCAGCAGCGCCGTTTGGAACCCCGGTTTCGATAGCACAGATACGCAGTATTTT; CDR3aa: CASSAVWNPGFDSTDTQYF
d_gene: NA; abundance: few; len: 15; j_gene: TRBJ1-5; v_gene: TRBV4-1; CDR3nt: TGCGCCAGCAGCCAAGAAGACCGGTCTAGGCAGCCCCAGCATTTT; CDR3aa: CASSQEDRSRQPQHF
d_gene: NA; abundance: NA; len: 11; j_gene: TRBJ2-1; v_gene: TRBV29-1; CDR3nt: TGCAGCGTACGCAGGGACGGTGAGCAGTTCTTC; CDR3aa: CSVRRDGEQFF
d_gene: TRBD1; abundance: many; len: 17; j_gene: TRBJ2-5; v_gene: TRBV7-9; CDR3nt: TGTGCCAGCAGCTTAGCGACCGGGACAGACTTACAAGAGACCCAGTACTTC; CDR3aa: CASSLATGTDLQETQYF
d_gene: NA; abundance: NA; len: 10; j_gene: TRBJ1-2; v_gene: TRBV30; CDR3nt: TGTGCCTGTGCCGGGTACGGCTACACCTTC; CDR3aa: CACAGYGYTF
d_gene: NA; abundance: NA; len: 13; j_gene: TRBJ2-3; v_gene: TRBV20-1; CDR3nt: TGCAGTGCTAGAGGGAGTTACACAGATACGCAGTATTTT; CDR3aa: CSARGSYTDTQYF
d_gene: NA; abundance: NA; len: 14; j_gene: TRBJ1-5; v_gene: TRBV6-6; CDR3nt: TGTGCCAGCAGTCCTGCCTACAGCAATCAGCCCCAGCATTTT; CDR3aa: CASSPAYSNQPQHF
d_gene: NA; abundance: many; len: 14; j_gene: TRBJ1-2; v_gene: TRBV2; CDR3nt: TGTGCCAGCAGTGAACAGGGAGGAGCCTATGGCTACACCTTC; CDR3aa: CASSEQGGAYGYTF
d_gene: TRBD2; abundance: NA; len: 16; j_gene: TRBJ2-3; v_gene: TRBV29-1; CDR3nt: TGCAGCGTTGAAGCCCCACTAGCGACCGCCACAGATACGCAGTATTTT; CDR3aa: CSVEAPLATATDTQYF
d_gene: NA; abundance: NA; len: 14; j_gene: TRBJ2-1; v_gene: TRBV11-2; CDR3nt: TGTGCCAGCAGCTTAGATCCGGGGCGGGATGAGCAGTTCTTC; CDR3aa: CASSLDPGRDEQFF
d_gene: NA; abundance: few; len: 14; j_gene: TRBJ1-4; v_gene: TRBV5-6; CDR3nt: TGTGCCAGCACCGTGGGACTCCAGAATGAAAAACTGTTTTTT; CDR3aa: CASTVGLQNEKLFF
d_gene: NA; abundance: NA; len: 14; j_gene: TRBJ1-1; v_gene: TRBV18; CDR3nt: TGTGCCAGCTCACCTGAGGCTGTGAACACTGAAGCTTTCTTT; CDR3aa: CASSPEAVNTEAFF
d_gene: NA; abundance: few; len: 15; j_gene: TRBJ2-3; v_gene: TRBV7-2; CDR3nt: TGTGCCAGCAGCTTAGGGTCAGAATTCACAGATACGCAGTATTTT; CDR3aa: CASSLGSEFTDTQYF
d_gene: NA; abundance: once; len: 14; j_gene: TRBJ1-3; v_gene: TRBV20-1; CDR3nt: TGCAGTGCTAGAGATCTAAATTCTGGAAACACCATATATTTT; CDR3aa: CSARDLNSGNTIYF
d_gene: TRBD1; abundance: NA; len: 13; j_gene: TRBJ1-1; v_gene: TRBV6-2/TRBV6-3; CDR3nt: TGTGCCAGCAGTGACAGGGCGGAGGCTGAAGCTTTCTTT; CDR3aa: CASSDRAEAEAFF
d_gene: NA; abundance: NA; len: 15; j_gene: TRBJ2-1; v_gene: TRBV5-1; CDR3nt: TGCGCCAGCAGCTTGGCCCCAGGGAGCATCGATGAGCAGTTCTTC; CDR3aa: CASSLAPGSIDEQFF
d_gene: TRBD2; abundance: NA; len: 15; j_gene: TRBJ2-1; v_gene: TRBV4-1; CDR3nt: TGCGCCAGCAGCCGGACTAGCGGGAGAGACAATGAGCAGTTCTTC; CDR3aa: CASSRTSGRDNEQFF
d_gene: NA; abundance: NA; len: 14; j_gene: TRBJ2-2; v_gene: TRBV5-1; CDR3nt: TGCGCCAGCAGCTTGAACACAGGGTCCGGGGAGCTGTTTTTT; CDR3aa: CASSLNTGSGELFF
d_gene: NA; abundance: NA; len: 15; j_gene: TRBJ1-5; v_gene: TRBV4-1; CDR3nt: TGCGCCAGCAGCCAAGCACGGAATAGCAATCAGCCCCAGCATTTT; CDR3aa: CASSQARNSNQPQHF
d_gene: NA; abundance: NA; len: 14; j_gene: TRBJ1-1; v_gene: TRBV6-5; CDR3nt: TGTGCCAGCAGTTACTCGTATGGGGCGACTGAAGCTTTCTTT; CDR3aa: CASSYSYGATEAFF
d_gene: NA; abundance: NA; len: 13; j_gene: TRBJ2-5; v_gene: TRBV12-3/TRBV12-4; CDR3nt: TGTGCCAGCACCCTCCGGGGGCAAGAGACCCAGTACTTC; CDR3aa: CASTLRGQETQYF
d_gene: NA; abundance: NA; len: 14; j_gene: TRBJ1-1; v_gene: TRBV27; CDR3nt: TGTGCCAGCAGTTTAGGGGGGCATGGCACTGAAGCTTTCTTT; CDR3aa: CASSLGGHGTEAFF
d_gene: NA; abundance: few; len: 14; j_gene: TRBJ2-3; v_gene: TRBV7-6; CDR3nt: TGTGCCAGCAGTGGAGTGGCTAGCACAGATACGCAGTATTTT; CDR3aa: CASSGVASTDTQYF
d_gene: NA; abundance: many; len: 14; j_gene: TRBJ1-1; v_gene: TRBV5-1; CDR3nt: TGCGCCAGCAGCTTGATGGGAATGAACACTGAAGCTTTCTTT; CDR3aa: CASSLMGMNTEAFF
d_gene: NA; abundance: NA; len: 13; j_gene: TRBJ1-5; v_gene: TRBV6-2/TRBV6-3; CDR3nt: TGTGCCAGCAGCAGCAATAGCAATCAGCCCCAGCATTTT; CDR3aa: CASSSNSNQPQHF
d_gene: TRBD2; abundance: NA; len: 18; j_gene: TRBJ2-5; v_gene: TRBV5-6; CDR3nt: TGTGCCAGCAGCTTGATGGCGCTAGCGGCCTTAATCCGGGAGACCCAGTACTTC; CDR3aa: CASSLMALAALIRETQYF
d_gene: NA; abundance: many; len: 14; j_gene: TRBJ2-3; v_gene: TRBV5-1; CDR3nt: TGCGCCAGCCAAACCGGCAGTTTGGCAGATACGCAGTATTTT; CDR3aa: CASQTGSLADTQYF
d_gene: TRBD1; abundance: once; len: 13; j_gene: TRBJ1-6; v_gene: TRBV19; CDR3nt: TGTGCCAGTAGCGACAGGGGTTATTCACCCCTCCACTTT; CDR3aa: CASSDRGYSPLHF
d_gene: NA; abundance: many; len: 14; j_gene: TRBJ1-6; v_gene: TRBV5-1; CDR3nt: TGCGCCAGCAGCTTGGTTGGGGGGGATTCACCCCTCCACTTT; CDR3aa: CASSLVGGDSPLHF
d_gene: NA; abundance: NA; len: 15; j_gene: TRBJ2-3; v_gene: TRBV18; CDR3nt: TGTGCCAGCTCACCACCCAGCTCCCCCTTGGATACGCAGTATTTT; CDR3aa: CASSPPSSPLDTQYF
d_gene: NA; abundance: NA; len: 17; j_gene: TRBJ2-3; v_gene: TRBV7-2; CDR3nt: TGTGCCAGCAGCCAAGAGGGGGCGGGGTCTTACACAGATACGCAGTATTTT; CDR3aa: CASSQEGAGSYTDTQYF